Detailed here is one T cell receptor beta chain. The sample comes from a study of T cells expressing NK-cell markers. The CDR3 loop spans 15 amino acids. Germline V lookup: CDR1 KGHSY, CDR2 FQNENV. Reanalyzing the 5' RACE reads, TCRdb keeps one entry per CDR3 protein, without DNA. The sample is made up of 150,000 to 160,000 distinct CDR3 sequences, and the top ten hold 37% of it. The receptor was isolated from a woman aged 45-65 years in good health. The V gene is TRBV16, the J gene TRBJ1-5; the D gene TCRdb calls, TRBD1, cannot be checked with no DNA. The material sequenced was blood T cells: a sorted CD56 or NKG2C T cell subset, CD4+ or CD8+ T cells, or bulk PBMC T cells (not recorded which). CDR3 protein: CASSQSGGGNQPQHF.